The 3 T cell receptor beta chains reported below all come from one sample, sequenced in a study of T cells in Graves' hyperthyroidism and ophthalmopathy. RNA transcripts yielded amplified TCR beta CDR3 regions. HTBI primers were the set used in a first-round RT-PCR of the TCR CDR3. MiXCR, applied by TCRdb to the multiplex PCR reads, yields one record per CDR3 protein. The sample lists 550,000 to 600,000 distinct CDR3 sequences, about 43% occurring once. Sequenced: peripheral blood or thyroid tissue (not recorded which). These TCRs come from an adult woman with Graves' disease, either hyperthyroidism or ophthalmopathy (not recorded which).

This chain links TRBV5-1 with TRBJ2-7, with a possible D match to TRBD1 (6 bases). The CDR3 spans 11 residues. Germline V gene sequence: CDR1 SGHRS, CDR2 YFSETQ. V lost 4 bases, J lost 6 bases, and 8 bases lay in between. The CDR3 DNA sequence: TGCGCCAGCAGCACAGGGATCGAGCAGTACTTC. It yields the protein CASSTGIEQYF.

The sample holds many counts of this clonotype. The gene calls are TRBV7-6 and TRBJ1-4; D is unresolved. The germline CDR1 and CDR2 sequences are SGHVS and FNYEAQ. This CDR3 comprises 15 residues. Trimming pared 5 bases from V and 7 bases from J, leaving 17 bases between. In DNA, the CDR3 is TGTGCCAGCAGCGACCCCGCAGGAGGCGGTGAAAAACTGTTTTTT. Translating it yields CASSDPAGGGEKLFF.

In DNA form, the CDR3 reads TGTGCCATCAGGGACAGGGTGGCCTACGAGCAGTACTTC. Translating it yields CAIRDRVAYEQYF. The chain links TRBV10-3 to TRBJ2-7; TRBD1 agrees at 8 bases. In germline, CDR1 is ENHRY, CDR2 SYGVKD. V lost 6 bases, J lost 2 bases, and 3 bases stayed unmatched. The CDR3 loop spans 13 amino acids.